This T cell receptor beta chain was sequenced for a study of cytomegalovirus exposure and HLA in healthy donors. The study drew the donors from its approximately 110-subject validation cohort, separate from the 666-subject first cohort. Clones were sequenced by immunoSEQ multiplex PCR, and TCRdb holds only the in-frame ones, with some missing. The top ten clones hold approximately 1% of a sample with 250,000 to 300,000 clones, around 86% of them seen once. To note about this clone: This same CDR3 is encoded by further DNA sequences in the sample.

The CDR3 is 13 amino acids. Germline values: CDR1 SEHNR, CDR2 FQNEAQ (reference sequence). The ends were cut back, 5 bases at V and 5 bases at J, with 12 bases in the middle. The receptor comes from a woman aged 18-35 years in good health and CMV-seronegative. The V and J genes are TRBV7-9 and TRBJ1-2; D might be TRBD1 (6 bases). Sequences were obtained from PBMCs. The CDR3 loop reads CASSLTGDYGYTF. The CDR3 DNA reads as TGTGCCAGCAGCCTGACAGGAGATTATGGCTACACCTTC.